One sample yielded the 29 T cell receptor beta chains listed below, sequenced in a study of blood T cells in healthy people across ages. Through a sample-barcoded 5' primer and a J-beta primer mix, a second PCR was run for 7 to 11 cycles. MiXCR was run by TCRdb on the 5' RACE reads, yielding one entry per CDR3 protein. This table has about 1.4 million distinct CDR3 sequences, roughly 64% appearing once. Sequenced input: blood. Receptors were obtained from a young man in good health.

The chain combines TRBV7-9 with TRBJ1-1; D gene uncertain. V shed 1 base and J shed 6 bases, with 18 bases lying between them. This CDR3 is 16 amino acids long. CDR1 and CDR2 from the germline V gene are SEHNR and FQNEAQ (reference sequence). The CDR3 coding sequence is TGTGCCAGCAGCTTAGTTCCCGGGGTTGACCGCGCTGAAGCTTTCTTT. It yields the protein CASSLVPGVDRAEAFF.

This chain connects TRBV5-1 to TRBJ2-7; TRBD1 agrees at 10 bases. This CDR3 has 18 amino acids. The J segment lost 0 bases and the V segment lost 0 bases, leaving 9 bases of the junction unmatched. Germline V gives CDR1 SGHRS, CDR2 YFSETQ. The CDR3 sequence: CASSLGDRGTGSSYEQYF. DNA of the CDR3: TGCGCCAGCAGCTTGGGGGACAGGGGAACTGGCAGCTCCTACGAGCAGTACTTC.

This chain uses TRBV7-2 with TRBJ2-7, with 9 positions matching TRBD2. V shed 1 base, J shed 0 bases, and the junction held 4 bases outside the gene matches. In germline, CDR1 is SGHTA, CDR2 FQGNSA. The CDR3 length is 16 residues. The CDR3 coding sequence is TGTGCCAGCAGCTTAGAACTAGCGGGTTACTCCTACGAGCAGTACTTC. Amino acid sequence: CASSLELAGYSYEQYF. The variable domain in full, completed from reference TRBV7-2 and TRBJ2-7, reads GAGVSQSPSNKVTEKGKDVELRCDPISGHTALYWYRQSLGQGLEFLIYFQGNSAPDKSGLPSDRFSAERTGGSVSTLTIQRTQQEDSAVYLCASSLELAGYSYEQYFGPGTRLTVT.

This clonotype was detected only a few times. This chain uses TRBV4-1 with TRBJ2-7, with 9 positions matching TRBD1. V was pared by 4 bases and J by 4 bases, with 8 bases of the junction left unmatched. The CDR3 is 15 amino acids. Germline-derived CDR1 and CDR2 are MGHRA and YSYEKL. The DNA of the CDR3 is TGCGCCAGCAGCCCGCAGGGACAGGGAGGTTACGAGCAGTACTTC. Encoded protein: CASSPQGQGGYEQYF.

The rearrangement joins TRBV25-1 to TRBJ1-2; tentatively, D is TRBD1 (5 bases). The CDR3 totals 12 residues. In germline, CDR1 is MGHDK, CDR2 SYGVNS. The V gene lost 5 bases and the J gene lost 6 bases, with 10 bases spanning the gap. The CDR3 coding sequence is TGTGCCAGCAGTAGGGGATGGGATGGCTACACCTTC. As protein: CASSRGWDGYTF.

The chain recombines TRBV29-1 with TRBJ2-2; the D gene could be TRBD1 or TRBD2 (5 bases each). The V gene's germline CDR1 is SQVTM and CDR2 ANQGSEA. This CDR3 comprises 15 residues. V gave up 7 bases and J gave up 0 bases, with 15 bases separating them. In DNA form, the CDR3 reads TGCAGCGCTGGGGGACGGAACACGAACACCGGGGAGCTGTTTTTT. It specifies CSAGGRNTNTGELFF.

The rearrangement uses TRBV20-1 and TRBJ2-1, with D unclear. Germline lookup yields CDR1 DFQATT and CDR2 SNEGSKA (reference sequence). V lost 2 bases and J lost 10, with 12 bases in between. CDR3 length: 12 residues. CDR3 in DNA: TGCAGTGCTAGACCTCTGGGATACGAGCAGTTCTTC. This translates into CSARPLGYEQFF.

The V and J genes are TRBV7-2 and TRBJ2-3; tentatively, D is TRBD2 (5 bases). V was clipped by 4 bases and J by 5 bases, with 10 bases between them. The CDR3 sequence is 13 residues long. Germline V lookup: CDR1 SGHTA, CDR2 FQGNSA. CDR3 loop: CASSSQGRDTQYF. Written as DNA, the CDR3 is TGTGCCAGCAGCTCCCAAGGGAGAGATACGCAGTATTTT.

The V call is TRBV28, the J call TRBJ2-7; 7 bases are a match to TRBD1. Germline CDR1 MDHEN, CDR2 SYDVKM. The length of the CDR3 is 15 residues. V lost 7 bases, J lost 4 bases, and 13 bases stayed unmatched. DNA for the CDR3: TGTGCCAGCACCCTAACGACAGGGACAAGATACGAGCAGTACTTC. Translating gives CASTLTTGTRYEQYF.

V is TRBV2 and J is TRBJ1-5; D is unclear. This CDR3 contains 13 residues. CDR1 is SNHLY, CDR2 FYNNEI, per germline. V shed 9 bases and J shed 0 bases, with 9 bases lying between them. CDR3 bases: TGTGCCAGTGGGGTAATTAGCAATCAGCCCCAGCATTTT. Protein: CASGVISNQPQHF.

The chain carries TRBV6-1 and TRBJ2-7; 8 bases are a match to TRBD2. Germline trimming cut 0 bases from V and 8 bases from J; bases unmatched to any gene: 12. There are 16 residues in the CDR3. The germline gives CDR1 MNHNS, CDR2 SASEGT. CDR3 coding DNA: TGTGCCAGCAGTGAAGCGGCGGGACTAGACGCAATTAAGCAGTACTTC. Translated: CASSEAAGLDAIKQYF.

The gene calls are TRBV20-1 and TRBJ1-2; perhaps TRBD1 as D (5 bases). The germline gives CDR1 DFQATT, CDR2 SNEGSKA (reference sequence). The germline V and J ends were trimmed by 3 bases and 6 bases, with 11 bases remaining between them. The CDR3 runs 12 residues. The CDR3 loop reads CSASLLGHGYTF. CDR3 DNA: TGCAGTGCTAGCCTTCTGGGACATGGCTACACCTTC.

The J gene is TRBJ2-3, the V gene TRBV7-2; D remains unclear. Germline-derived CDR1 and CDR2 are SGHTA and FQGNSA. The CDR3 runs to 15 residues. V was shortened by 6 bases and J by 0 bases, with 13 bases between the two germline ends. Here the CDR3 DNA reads TGTGCCAGCAGGACCGGTGAATCTAGCACAGATACGCAGTATTTT. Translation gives CASRTGESSTDTQYF.

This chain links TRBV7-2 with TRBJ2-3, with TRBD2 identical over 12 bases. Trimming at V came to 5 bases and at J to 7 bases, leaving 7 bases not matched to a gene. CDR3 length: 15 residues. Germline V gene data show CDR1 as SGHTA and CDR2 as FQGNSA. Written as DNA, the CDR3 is TGTGCCAGCAGCCCTAGCGGGAGGGCCGCATATACGCAGTATTTT. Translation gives CASSPSGRAAYTQYF.

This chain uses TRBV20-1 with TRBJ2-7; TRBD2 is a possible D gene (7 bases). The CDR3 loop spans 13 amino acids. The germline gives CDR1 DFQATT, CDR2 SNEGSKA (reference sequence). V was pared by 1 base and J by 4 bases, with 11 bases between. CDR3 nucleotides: TGCAGTGCTAGAGGGGGGGGCAAATACGAGCAGTACTTC. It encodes CSARGGGKYEQYF.

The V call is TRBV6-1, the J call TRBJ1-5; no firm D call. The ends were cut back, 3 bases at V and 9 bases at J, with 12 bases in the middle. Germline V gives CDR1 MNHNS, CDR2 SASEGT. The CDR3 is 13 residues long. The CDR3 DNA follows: TGTGCCAGCAGTGAGACCGGGATTTGGCCCCAGCATTTT. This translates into CASSETGIWPQHF.

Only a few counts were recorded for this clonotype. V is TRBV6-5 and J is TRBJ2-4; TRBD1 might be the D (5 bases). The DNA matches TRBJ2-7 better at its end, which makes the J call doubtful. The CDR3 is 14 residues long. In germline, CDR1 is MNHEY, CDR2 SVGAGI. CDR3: CASSPLVQGYEQYF. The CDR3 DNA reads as TGTGCCAGCAGCCCACTCGTCCAGGGCTACGAGCAGTACTTC.

The CDR3 DNA follows: TGTGCCAGCAGTTACGGCTGGGGGGCGATAGATACGCAGTATTTT. This gives the protein CASSYGWGAIDTQYF. The chain recombines TRBV6-2 or TRBV6-3 with TRBJ2-3; possibly TRBD1 or TRBD2 for D (6 bases each). The CDR3 extends over 15 amino acids. Germline lookup yields CDR1 MNHEY and CDR2 SVGEGT. V was clipped by 2 bases and J by 5 bases, with 14 bases between them.

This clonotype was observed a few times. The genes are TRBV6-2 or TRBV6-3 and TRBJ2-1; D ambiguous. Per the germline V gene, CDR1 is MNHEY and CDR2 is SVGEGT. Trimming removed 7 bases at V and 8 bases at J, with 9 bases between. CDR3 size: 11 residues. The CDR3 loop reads CASTQSDEQFF. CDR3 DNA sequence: TGTGCCAGCACCCAAAGCGATGAGCAGTTCTTC.

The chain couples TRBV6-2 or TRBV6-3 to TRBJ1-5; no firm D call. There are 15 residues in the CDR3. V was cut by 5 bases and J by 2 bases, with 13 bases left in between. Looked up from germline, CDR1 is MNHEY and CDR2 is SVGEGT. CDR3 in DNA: TGTGCCAGCAGTCATCCAGCCGGTGGCAATCAGCCCCAGCATTTT. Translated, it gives CASSHPAGGNQPQHF.

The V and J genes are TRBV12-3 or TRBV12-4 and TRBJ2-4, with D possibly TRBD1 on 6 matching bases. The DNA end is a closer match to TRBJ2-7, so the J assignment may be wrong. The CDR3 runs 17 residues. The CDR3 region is CASSPPTGRISSYEQYF. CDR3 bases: TGTGCCAGCAGTCCCCCTACAGGGCGCATCAGCTCCTACGAGCAGTACTTC.

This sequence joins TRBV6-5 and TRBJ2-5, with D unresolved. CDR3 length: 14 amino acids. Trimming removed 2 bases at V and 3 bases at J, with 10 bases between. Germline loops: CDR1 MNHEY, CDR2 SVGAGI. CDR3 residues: CASSYGEEKETQYF. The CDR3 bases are TGTGCCAGCAGTTACGGAGAGGAAAAAGAGACCCAGTACTTC.

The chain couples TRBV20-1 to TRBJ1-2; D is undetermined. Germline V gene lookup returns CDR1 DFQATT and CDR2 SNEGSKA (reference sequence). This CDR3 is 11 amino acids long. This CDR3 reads CSAVPGNGYTF. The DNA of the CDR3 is TGCAGCGCTGTACCGGGGAACGGCTACACCTTC.

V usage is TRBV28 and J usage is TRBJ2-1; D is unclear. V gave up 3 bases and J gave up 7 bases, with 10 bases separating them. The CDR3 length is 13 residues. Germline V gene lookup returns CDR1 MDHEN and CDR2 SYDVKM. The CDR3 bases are TGTGCCAGCAGTTTTTTAGGGTGGAATGAGCAGTTCTTC. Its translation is CASSFLGWNEQFF.

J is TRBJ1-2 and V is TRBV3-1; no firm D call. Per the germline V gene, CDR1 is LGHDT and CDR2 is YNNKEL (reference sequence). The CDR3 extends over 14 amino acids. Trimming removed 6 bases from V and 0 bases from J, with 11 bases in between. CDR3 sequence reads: CASRRTSSNYGYTF. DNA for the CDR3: TGTGCCAGCAGACGGACGTCCTCTAACTATGGCTACACCTTC.

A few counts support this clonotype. The CDR3 nucleotides are TGCAGCGTTGAAGGCCTACAGGGTCCGGAGACCCAGTACTTC. This codes for CSVEGLQGPETQYF. The chain joins TRBV29-1 to TRBJ2-5, with D possibly TRBD1 on 6 matching bases. Germline V gene lookup returns CDR1 SQVTM and CDR2 ANQGSEA. The CDR3 contains 14 residues. V was pared by 1 base and J by 5 bases, with 14 bases between.

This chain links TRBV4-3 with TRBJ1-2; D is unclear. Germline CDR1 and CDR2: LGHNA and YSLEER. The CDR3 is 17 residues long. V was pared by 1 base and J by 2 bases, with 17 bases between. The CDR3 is CASSQVSVHGLNYGYTF. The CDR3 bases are TGCGCCAGCAGCCAAGTCAGTGTTCACGGGTTGAACTATGGCTACACCTTC.

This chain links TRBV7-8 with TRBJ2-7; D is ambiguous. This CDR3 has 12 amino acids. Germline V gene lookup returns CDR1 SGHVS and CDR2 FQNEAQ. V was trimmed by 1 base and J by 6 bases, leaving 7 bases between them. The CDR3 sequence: CASSLGIVEQYF. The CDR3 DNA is TGTGCCAGCAGCTTAGGCATAGTCGAGCAGTACTTC. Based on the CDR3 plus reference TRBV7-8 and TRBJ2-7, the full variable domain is GAGVSQSPRYKVAKRGQDVALRCDPISGHVSLFWYQQALGQGPEFLTYFQNEAQLDKSGLPSDRFFAERPEGSVSTLKIQRTQQEDSAVYLCASSLGIVEQYFGPGTRLTVT.

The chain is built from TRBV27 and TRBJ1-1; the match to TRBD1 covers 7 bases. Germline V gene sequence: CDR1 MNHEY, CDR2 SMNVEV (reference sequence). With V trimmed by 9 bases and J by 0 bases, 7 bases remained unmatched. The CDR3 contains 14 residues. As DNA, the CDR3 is TGTGCCAGTCGGGTACAGGGGTTGAACACTGAAGCTTTCTTT. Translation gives CASRVQGLNTEAFF.